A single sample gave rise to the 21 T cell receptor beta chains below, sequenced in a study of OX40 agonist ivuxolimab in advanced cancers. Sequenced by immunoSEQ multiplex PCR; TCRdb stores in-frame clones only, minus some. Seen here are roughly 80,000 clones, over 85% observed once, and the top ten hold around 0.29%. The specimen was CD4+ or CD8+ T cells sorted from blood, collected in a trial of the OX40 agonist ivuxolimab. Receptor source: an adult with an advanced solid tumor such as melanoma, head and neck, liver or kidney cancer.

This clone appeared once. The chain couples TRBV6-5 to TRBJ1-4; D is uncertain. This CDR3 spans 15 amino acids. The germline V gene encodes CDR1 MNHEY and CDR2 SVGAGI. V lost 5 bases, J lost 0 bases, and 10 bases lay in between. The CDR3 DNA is TGTGCCAGCAGTCAAGGACTTTCAACTAATGAAAAACTGTTTTTT. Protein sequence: CASSQGLSTNEKLFF.

CDR3 amino acids: CAISESPGGTGELFF. The CDR3 coding sequence is TGTGCCATCAGTGAGTCTCCTGGGGGTACCGGGGAGCTGTTTTTT. The chain couples TRBV10-3 to TRBJ2-2; D possibly uses TRBD1 or TRBD2 (5 bases each). CDR1 is ENHRY and CDR2 is SYGVKD in the germline V gene. Trimming left V 0 bases short and J 5 bases short, with 10 bases between. CDR3 length equals 15 residues.

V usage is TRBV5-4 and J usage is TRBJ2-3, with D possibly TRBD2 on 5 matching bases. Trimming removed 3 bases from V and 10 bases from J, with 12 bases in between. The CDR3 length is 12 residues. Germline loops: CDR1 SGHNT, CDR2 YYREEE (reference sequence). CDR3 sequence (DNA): TGTGCCAGCAGCTCCCAAGGGAGCGCGCAGTATTTT. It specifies CASSSQGSAQYF.

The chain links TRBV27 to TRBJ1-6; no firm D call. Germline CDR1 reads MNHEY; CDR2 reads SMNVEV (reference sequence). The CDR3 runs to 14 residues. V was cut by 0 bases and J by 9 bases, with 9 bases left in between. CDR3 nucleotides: TGTGCCAGCAGTTTATCAATTTATGGTTCACCCCTCCACTTT. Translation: CASSLSIYGSPLHF.

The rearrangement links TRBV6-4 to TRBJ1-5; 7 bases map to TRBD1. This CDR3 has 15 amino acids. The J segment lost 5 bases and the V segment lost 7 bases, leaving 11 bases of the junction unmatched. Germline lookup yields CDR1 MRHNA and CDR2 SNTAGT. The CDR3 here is CASTIRQGLHQPQHF. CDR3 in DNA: TGTGCCAGCACTATTAGACAGGGTCTACATCAGCCCCAGCATTTT.

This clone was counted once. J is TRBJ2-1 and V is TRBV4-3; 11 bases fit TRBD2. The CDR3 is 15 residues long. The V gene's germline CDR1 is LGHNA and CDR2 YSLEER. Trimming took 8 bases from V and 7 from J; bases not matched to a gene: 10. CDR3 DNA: TGCGCCAGCTCCCCAACTAGCGGGAGCTCGAATGAGCAGTTCTTC. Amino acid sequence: CASSPTSGSSNEQFF.

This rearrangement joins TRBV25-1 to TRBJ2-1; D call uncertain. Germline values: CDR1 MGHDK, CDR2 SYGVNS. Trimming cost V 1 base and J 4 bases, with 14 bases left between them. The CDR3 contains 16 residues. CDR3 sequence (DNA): TGTGCCAGCAGTGAATCAGCCGTCCCGGCATACAATGAGCAGTTCTTC. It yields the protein CASSESAVPAYNEQFF.

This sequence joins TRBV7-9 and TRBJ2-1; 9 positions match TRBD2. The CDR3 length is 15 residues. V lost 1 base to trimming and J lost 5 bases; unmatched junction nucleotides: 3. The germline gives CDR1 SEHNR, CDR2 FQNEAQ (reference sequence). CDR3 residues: CASSLGLADHNEQFF. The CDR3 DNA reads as TGTGCCAGCAGCTTAGGACTAGCGGACCACAATGAGCAGTTCTTC.

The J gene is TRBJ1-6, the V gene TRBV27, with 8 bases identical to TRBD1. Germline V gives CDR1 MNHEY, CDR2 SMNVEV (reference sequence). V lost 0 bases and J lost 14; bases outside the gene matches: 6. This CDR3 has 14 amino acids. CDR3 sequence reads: CASSLSRQGASLHF. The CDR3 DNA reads TGTGCCAGCAGTTTATCGAGGCAGGGGGCGTCCCTCCACTTT.

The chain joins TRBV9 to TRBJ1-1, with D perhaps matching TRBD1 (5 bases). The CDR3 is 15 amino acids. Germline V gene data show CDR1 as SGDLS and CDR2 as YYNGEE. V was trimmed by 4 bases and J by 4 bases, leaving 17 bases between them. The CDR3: CASSPRSYGGTEAFF. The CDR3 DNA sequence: TGTGCCAGCAGCCCCCGATCCTATGGGGGCACTGAAGCTTTCTTT. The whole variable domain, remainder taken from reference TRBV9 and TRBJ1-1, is DSGVTQTPKHLITATGQRVTLRCSPRSGDLSVYWYQQSLDQGLQFLIQYYNGEERAKGNILERFSAQQFPDLHSELNLSSLELGDSALYFCASSPRSYGGTEAFFGQGTRLTVV.

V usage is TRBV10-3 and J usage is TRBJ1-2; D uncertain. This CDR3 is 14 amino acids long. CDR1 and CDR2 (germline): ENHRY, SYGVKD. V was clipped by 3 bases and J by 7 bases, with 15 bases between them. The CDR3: CAISEPPEQRGYTF. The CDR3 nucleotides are TGTGCCATCAGTGAACCCCCTGAACAGCGTGGCTACACCTTC.

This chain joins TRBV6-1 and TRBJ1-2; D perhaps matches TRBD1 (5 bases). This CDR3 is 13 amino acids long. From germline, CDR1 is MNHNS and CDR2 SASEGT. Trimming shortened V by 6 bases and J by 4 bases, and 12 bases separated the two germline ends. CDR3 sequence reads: CASSPTVVYGYTF. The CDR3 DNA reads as TGTGCCAGCAGCCCGACAGTTGTCTATGGCTACACCTTC.

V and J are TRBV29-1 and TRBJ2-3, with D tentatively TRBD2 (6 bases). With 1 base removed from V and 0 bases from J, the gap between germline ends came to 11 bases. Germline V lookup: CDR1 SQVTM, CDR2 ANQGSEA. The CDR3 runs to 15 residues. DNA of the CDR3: TGCAGCGTTGAAGCCGAGGCGGGAAGCACAGATACGCAGTATTTT. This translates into CSVEAEAGSTDTQYF.

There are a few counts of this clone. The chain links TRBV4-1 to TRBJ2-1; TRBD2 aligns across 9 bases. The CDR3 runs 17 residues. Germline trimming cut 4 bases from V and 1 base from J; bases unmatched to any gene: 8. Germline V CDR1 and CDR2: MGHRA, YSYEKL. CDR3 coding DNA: TGCGCCAGCAGCCCAGTGGTAGCGGGAGTATCCTACAATGAGCAGTTCTTC. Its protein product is CASSPVVAGVSYNEQFF.

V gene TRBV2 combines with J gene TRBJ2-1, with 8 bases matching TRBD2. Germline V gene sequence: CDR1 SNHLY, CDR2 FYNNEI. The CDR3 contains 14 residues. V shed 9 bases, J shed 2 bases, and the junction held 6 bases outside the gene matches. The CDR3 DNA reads TGTGCCAGTCGTAGCGGGGTCACCTACAATGAGCAGTTCTTC. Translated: CASRSGVTYNEQFF.

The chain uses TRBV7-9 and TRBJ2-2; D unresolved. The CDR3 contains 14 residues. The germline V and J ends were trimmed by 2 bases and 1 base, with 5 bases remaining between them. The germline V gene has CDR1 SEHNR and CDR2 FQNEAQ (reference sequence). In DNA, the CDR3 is TGTGCCAGCAGCTTAATGGGGAACACCGGGGAGCTGTTTTTT. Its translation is CASSLMGNTGELFF.

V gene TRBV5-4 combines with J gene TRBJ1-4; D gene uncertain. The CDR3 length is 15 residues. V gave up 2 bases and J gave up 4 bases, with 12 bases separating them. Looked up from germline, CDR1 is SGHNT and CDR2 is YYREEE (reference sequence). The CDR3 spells CASSFRTADNEKLFF. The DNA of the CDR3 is TGTGCCAGCAGCTTCCGGACTGCTGATAATGAAAAACTGTTTTTT. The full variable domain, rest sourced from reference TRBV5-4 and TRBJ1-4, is ETGVTQSPTHLIKTRGQQVTLRCSSQSGHNTVSWYQQALGQGPQFIFQYYREEENGRGNFPPRFSGLQFPNYSSELNVNALELDDSALYLCASSFRTADNEKLFFGSGTQLSVL.

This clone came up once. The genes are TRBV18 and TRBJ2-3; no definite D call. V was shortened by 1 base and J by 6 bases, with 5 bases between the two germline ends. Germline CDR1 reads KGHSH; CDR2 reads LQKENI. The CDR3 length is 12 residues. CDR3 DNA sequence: TGTGCCAGCTCACCACGCGGCGATACGCAGTATTTT. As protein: CASSPRGDTQYF.

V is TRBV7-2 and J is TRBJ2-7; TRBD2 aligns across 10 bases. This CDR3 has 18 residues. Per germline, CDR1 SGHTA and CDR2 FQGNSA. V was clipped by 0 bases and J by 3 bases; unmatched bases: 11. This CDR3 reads CASSLAGRSLAGSYEQYF. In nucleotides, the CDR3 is TGTGCCAGCAGCTTAGCGGGCAGGTCACTAGCGGGAAGCTACGAGCAGTACTTC. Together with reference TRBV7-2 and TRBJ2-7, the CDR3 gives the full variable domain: GAGVSQSPSNKVTEKGKDVELRCDPISGHTALYWYRQSLGQGLEFLIYFQGNSAPDKSGLPSDRFSAERTGGSVSTLTIQRTQQEDSAVYLCASSLAGRSLAGSYEQYFGPGTRLTVT.

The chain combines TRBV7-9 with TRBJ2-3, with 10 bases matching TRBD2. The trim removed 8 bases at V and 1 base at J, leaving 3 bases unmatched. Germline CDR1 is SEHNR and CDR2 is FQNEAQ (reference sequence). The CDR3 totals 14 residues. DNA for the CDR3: TGTGCCAGCTCGGGGACTAGCGGCACAGATACGCAGTATTTT. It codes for CASSGTSGTDTQYF.

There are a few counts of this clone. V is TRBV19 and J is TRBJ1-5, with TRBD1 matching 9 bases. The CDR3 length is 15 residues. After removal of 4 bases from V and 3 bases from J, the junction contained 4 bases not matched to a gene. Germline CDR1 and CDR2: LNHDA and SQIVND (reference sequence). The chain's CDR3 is CASSRQGVDNQPQHF. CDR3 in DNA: TGTGCCAGTAGTAGACAGGGGGTCGACAATCAGCCCCAGCATTTT.